Each of the 19 T cell receptor beta chains below was sequenced from the same sample in a study of T cells in narcolepsy. Profiled with immunoSEQ multiplex PCR; TCRdb holds only in-frame clones, not every one. The table has some 14,000 clones, 85% to 90% seen once; the top ten hold 1.5% to 2%. Specimen: CD45RA- memory CD4+ T cells from PBMCs. These receptors originate from a human donor with narcolepsy.

CDR3 protein: CASSKQGDSGANVLTF. In DNA, the CDR3 is TGTGCCAGCAGTAAACAGGGGGACTCTGGGGCCAACGTCCTGACTTTC. V usage is TRBV27 and J usage is TRBJ2-6; 8 bases map to TRBD1. The CDR3 has 16 residues. Germline-derived CDR1 and CDR2 are MNHEY and SMNVEV (reference sequence). Losses at the gene ends were 5 bases for V and 0 bases for J; bases not matched to a gene: 3.

The chain couples TRBV6-5 to TRBJ2-5, with 9 bases matching TRBD1. Germline trimming cut 10 bases from V and 7 bases from J; bases unmatched to any gene: 10. The CDR3 spans 13 residues. Germline V CDR1 and CDR2: MNHEY, SVGAGI. The CDR3 loop reads CATGQGNDGTQYF. CDR3 bases: TGTGCCACTGGACAGGGGAACGACGGGACCCAGTACTTC.

In this sample, this clone turned up once. The J gene is TRBJ2-2, the V gene TRBV5-1, with D possibly matching TRBD2 (7 bases). Trimming cost V 4 bases and J 0 bases, with 10 bases left between them. CDR3 length: 15 residues. Germline assignment: CDR1 SGHRS and CDR2 YFSETQ. CDR3 amino acids: CASSQGGANTGELFF. CDR3 nucleotide sequence: TGCGCCAGCAGCCAAGGGGGGGCGAACACCGGGGAGCTGTTTTTT.

The chain recombines TRBV5-1 with TRBJ2-7, with TRBD1 matching 10 bases. This CDR3 region has 15 residues. With V trimmed by 4 bases and J by 9 bases, 13 bases remained unmatched. Germline V CDR1 and CDR2: SGHRS, YFSETQ. The CDR3 coding sequence is TGCGCCAGCAGCGGACTAAGCGGGACAGGGGATCGGCAGTACTTC. Translated: CASSGLSGTGDRQYF.

CDR3 region: CASSPFPGGIQETQYF. CDR3 sequence (DNA): TGTGCCAGCTCACCCTTTCCAGGGGGGATCCAAGAGACCCAGTACTTC. This chain joins TRBV18 and TRBJ2-5, with a tentative D call TRBD1 (7 bases). CDR3 length: 16 amino acids. The V and J ends lost 3 bases and 1 base respectively, with 15 bases between them. Per germline, CDR1 KGHSH and CDR2 LQKENI.

The gene calls are TRBV2 and TRBJ2-6, with D uncertain. Germline V gene data show CDR1 as SNHLY and CDR2 as FYNNEI. Trimming removed 3 bases from V and 0 bases from J, with 6 bases in between. CDR3 length: 15 residues. The CDR3 nucleotides read TGTGCCAGCAGTGACTGGGCCTCTGGGGCCAACGTCCTGACTTTC. The encoded protein is CASSDWASGANVLTF.

The CDR3, as DNA: TGTGCCAGCAGTTTCGCCGGCTCCTACGAGCAGTACTTC. Amino acids: CASSFAGSYEQYF. The V and J genes are TRBV6-5 and TRBJ2-7; no clear D gene. Germline lookup yields CDR1 MNHEY and CDR2 SVGAGI. The CDR3 spans 13 residues. V lost 4 bases and J lost 0, with 7 bases in between.

The genes are TRBV7-8 and TRBJ2-7; 7 positions agree with TRBD1. The CDR3 is made up of 15 amino acids. Germline assignment: CDR1 SGHVS and CDR2 FQNEAQ. The ends lost 7 bases at V and 7 bases at J; junction bases unmatched: 16. The CDR3 DNA is TGTGCCAGCATTAAGGGGGCAGGGACGGGTTGGGAGCAGTACTTC. It encodes CASIKGAGTGWEQYF. Supplemented by reference TRBV7-8 and TRBJ2-7, the full variable domain reads GAGVSQSPRYKVAKRGQDVALRCDPISGHVSLFWYQQALGQGPEFLTYFQNEAQLDKSGLPSDRFFAERPEGSVSTLKIQRTQQEDSAVYLCASIKGAGTGWEQYFGPGTRLTVT.

This clone was detected a few times. This chain joins TRBV5-4 and TRBJ2-1, with D perhaps matching TRBD2 (6 bases). CDR3 length equals 15 residues. Germline V gene sequence: CDR1 SGHNT, CDR2 YYREEE (reference sequence). The V gene lost 4 bases and the J gene lost 10 bases, with 21 bases spanning the gap. CDR3 residues: CASSPESSDKGEQFF. The CDR3 DNA is TGTGCCAGCAGCCCCGAATCTAGCGACAAGGGCGAGCAGTTCTTC.

This chain connects TRBV2 to TRBJ2-5, with D possibly matching TRBD1 (6 bases). Germline-derived CDR1 and CDR2 are SNHLY and FYNNEI. The V end lost 8 bases, the J end lost 11 bases, and 21 bases lay between the germline ends. This CDR3 is built from 13 residues. The CDR3 region has the DNA TGTGCCAGCGGAATCCCAGGGGTCGCTTTGCAGTACTTC. It yields the protein CASGIPGVALQYF.

This chain joins TRBV7-2 and TRBJ2-1, with 10 positions matching TRBD2. The CDR3 runs 14 residues. Trimming cost V 5 bases and J 6 bases; bases outside gene matches: 4. From germline, CDR1 is SGHTA and CDR2 FQGNSA. The CDR3: CASSPRTSGNEQFF. The CDR3 DNA reads as TGTGCCAGCAGCCCACGGACTAGCGGCAATGAGCAGTTCTTC.

This clone has only one observation. This chain joins TRBV6-5 and TRBJ2-7; 10 bases match TRBD1. Germline V gene sequence: CDR1 MNHEY, CDR2 SVGAGI. The ends lost 5 bases at V and 3 bases at J; junction bases unmatched: 7. CDR3 length: 15 amino acids. This CDR3 is CASSPRDRGNYEQYF. Here the CDR3 DNA reads TGTGCCAGCAGTCCCCGGGACAGGGGCAACTACGAGCAGTACTTC.

The chain recombines TRBV5-6 with TRBJ2-5; tentative D call: TRBD2 (5 bases). The J call is in doubt because the DNA end fits TRBJ2-7 better. The CDR3 extends over 13 amino acids. Germline loops: CDR1 SGHDT, CDR2 YYEEEE. CDR3: CASSLERSYEQYF. The DNA of the CDR3 is TGTGCCAGCAGCTTGGAGCGGTCCTACGAGCAGTACTTC.

The V and J genes are TRBV5-4 and TRBJ2-2, with D possibly TRBD1 on 7 matching bases. The CDR3 sequence is 15 residues long. Germline CDR1 is SGHNT and CDR2 is YYREEE (reference sequence). V lost 4 bases and J lost 1, with 11 bases in between. CDR3 in amino acids: CASSPRGVNTGELFF. The CDR3 DNA follows: TGTGCCAGCAGCCCCAGGGGGGTGAACACCGGGGAGCTGTTTTTT.

The chain combines TRBV2 with TRBJ1-5; TRBD1 matches at 9 bases. After removal of 5 bases from V and 4 bases from J, the junction contained 3 bases not matched to a gene. CDR3 length: 14 residues. From germline, CDR1 is SNHLY and CDR2 FYNNEI. In DNA form, the CDR3 reads TGTGCCAGCAGTTGGACAGGGGCGAATCAGCCCCAGCATTTT. It codes for CASSWTGANQPQHF.

The table lists this clone with a count of one. The V gene is TRBV4-2, the J gene TRBJ1-1; D might be TRBD1 (6 bases). Trimming left V 1 base short and J 4 bases short, with 13 bases between. Germline V gene lookup returns CDR1 LGHNA and CDR2 YNFKEQ. The CDR3 totals 15 residues. The CDR3 region is CASSQVHRVATEAFF. CDR3 in DNA: TGTGCCAGCAGCCAAGTTCACAGGGTGGCCACTGAAGCTTTCTTT.

The gene calls are TRBV7-2 and TRBJ1-1; D perhaps matches TRBD1 (5 bases). This CDR3 is 15 amino acids long. Trimming pared 7 bases from V and 5 bases from J, leaving 20 bases between. CDR1 is SGHTA, CDR2 FQGNSA, per germline. CDR3 coding DNA: TGTGCCAGCACCCAGGGTCACCAGGTTGGGACTGAAGCTTTCTTT. It encodes CASTQGHQVGTEAFF.

The V call is TRBV7-7, the J call TRBJ2-2; 11 bases match TRBD1. Germline assignment: CDR1 SSHAT and CDR2 FNYEAQ (reference sequence). CDR3 length equals 16 residues. The junction had 9 bases not matched to a gene; V was cut back by 5 bases and J by 7 bases. The CDR3 protein is CASSQRTGGYGGELFF. CDR3 nucleotide sequence: TGTGCCAGCAGCCAGAGGACAGGGGGCTATGGCGGGGAGCTGTTTTTT.

The chain uses TRBV25-1 and TRBJ2-2; TRBD2 matches 10 bases. Germline V gene lookup returns CDR1 MGHDK and CDR2 SYGVNS. V was clipped by 3 bases and J by 6 bases; unmatched bases: 7. The CDR3 extends over 16 amino acids. The CDR3 nucleotides are TGTGCCAGCAGTGAGGCCCTAGCGGGAGAGCCCGGGGAGCTGTTTTTT. Its translation: CASSEALAGEPGELFF.